These 18 T cell receptor beta chains originate from one sample sequenced in a study of sequential checkpoint blockade in melanoma. Assay used: immunoSEQ multiplex PCR; TCRdb lists only in-frame clones, some missing. The sample lists 20,000 to 25,000 clones; around 80% were seen once. Treatment reported: randomized to nivolumab then ipilimumab (arm A) or the reverse (arm B). Here the sequenced sample was CD8+ T cells sorted from blood (inferred from file names), taken from a patient given nivolumab and ipilimumab in sequence. The receptors stem from a human donor with melanoma.

The chain joins TRBV5-1 to TRBJ2-3, with 8 bases lining up with TRBD1. The CDR3 runs to 16 residues. CDR1 is SGHRS and CDR2 is YFSETQ in the germline V gene. V was pared by 4 bases and J by 0 bases, with 7 bases of the junction left unmatched. The CDR3 DNA reads as TGCGCCAGCAGCCCCGGACAGGGCGGGAGCACAGATACGCAGTATTTT. Residues: CASSPGQGGSTDTQYF.

The chain carries TRBV6-1 and TRBJ1-1; D gene uncertain. The CDR3 runs 14 residues. Germline CDR1 MNHNS, CDR2 SASEGT. V was clipped by 1 base and J by 3 bases, with 9 bases between them. The CDR3 reads CASSEEEEDTEAFF. The CDR3 nucleotides read TGTGCCAGCAGTGAAGAGGAGGAAGACACTGAAGCTTTCTTT.

This clone was seen only a few times. The chain has TRBV6-5 and TRBJ2-1; D may be TRBD1 (6 bases). V shed 2 bases and J shed 4 bases, with 15 bases lying between them. Germline CDR1 MNHEY, CDR2 SVGAGI. The CDR3 covers 16 residues. The CDR3 here is CASSYTGPTLYNEQFF. CDR3 DNA sequence: TGTGCCAGCAGTTACACAGGGCCAACCTTATACAATGAGCAGTTCTTC.

The rearrangement links TRBV25-1 to TRBJ1-2; no firm D call. The CDR3 has 12 amino acids. Germline V CDR1 and CDR2: MGHDK, SYGVNS. Trimming took off 2 bases at V and 4 bases at J, with 5 bases between the two ends. The CDR3 sequence is CASSEGPYGYTF. In DNA form, the CDR3 reads TGTGCCAGCAGTGAAGGGCCCTATGGCTACACCTTC.

The chain carries TRBV7-8 and TRBJ2-7, with a weak D call TRBD2 (6 bases). The CDR3 length is 14 residues. CDR1 and CDR2 (germline): SGHVS, FQNEAQ. V was pared by 2 bases and J by 7 bases, with 15 bases between. The CDR3 loop is CASSLLTRTWEQYF. CDR3 nucleotide sequence: TGTGCCAGCAGCTTATTGACTAGAACATGGGAGCAGTACTTC.

The chain employs TRBV6-1 and TRBJ2-7; 7 nucleotides align to TRBD2. The CDR3 runs 14 residues. V shed 6 bases, J shed 2 bases, and the junction held 7 bases outside the gene matches. Germline CDR1 MNHNS, CDR2 SASEGT. The CDR3 sequence is CASSYGGVPYEQYF. The CDR3 DNA reads TGTGCCAGCAGCTATGGGGGGGTCCCCTACGAGCAGTACTTC.

V usage is TRBV28 and J usage is TRBJ2-5, with 10 bases matching TRBD2. V lost 5 bases to trimming and J lost 1 base; unmatched junction nucleotides: 4. The CDR3 loop spans 15 amino acids. In germline, CDR1 is MDHEN, CDR2 SYDVKM. As DNA, the CDR3 is TGTGCCAGCAGTCAACTAGCGGGGACCCAAGAGACCCAGTACTTC. As protein: CASSQLAGTQETQYF.

V usage is TRBV9 and J usage is TRBJ1-1; TRBD1 might be the D (6 bases). CDR1 SGDLS and CDR2 YYNGEE come from the germline V gene. The CDR3 consists of 14 residues. Trimming pared 0 bases from V and 6 bases from J, leaving 12 bases between. For the CDR3, the DNA is TGTGCCAGCAGCGTAGTACAGGGCCCAGCTGAAGCTTTCTTT. Translating it yields CASSVVQGPAEAFF.

CDR3 sequence (DNA): TGTGCCAGCGCCCCCTCGGTGACTGAAGCTTTCTTT. It is translated as CASAPSVTEAFF. This chain links TRBV5-5 with TRBJ1-1; D unresolved. Germline lookup yields CDR1 SGHKS and CDR2 YYEKEE (reference sequence). The CDR3 consists of 12 residues. With 7 bases removed from V and 5 bases from J, the gap between germline ends came to 12 bases.

This chain connects TRBV27 to TRBJ1-2, with D possibly matching TRBD1 (5 bases). Looked up from germline, CDR1 is MNHEY and CDR2 is SMNVEV (reference sequence). The CDR3 contains 13 residues. The V gene lost 0 bases and the J gene lost 4 bases, with 6 bases spanning the gap. The CDR3 here is CASSLSQAYGYTF. The CDR3 DNA follows: TGTGCCAGCAGTTTATCACAGGCCTATGGCTACACCTTC.

This clone has a single count. The rearrangement uses TRBV19 and TRBJ2-1; 10 bases are shared with TRBD1. CDR1 and CDR2 from the germline V gene are LNHDA and SQIVND (reference sequence). CDR3 size: 16 residues. V shed 5 bases and J 4 bases; nucleotides not matched to a gene: 8. CDR3 coding DNA: TGTGCCAGTAGTTCCCGGACAGGGGGAGATTACAATGAGCAGTTCTTC. Its translation is CASSSRTGGDYNEQFF.

Only one count was recorded for this clone. The chain recombines TRBV30 with TRBJ1-2; D possibly corresponds to TRBD1 (6 bases). The CDR3 is made up of 13 amino acids. Deletions cut 2 bases from V and 6 bases from J, with 13 bases between. Germline V gene lookup returns CDR1 GTSNPN and CDR2 SVGIG (reference sequence). The CDR3, as DNA: TGTGCCTGGAGTTGGGGCAGGGGTGATGGCTACACCTTC. Protein product: CAWSWGRGDGYTF.

This rearrangement joins TRBV11-2 to TRBJ2-2; tentative D call: TRBD1 (6 bases). Looked up from germline, CDR1 is SGHAT and CDR2 is FQNNGV. This CDR3 region has 14 residues. Trimming left V 5 bases short and J 3 bases short, with 10 bases between. The CDR3 loop reads CASSPGQYTGELFF. Here the CDR3 DNA reads TGTGCCAGCAGCCCGGGACAATACACCGGGGAGCTGTTTTTT.

This chain connects TRBV6-6 to TRBJ1-1; tentative D call: TRBD1 (6 bases). The V and J ends lost 4 bases and 5 bases respectively, with 11 bases between them. Germline loops: CDR1 MNHNY, CDR2 SVGAGI (reference sequence). The CDR3 sequence is 13 residues long. The DNA of the CDR3 is TGTGCCAGCAGTTGGACAGACCAAACTGAAGCTTTCTTT. Amino acids: CASSWTDQTEAFF.

V and J are TRBV19 and TRBJ1-1; D not certain. The CDR3 is 11 residues long. Germline CDR1 and CDR2: LNHDA and SQIVND (reference sequence). The V gene lost 10 bases and the J gene lost 1 base, with 7 bases spanning the gap. The CDR3 spells CAIYTNTEAFF. The CDR3 DNA is TGTGCCATCTATACGAACACTGAAGCTTTCTTT.

J is TRBJ2-7 and V is TRBV29-1; tentative D call: TRBD1 (5 bases). The CDR3 covers 12 residues. Germline-derived CDR1 and CDR2 are SQVTM and ANQGSEA. The V and J ends lost 5 bases and 2 bases respectively, with 10 bases between them. This CDR3 is CSVTAGPYEQYF. The CDR3 region has the DNA TGCAGCGTTACGGCAGGGCCCTACGAGCAGTACTTC.

V and J are TRBV19 and TRBJ1-3; tentative D call: TRBD1 (6 bases). Germline V gene data show CDR1 as LNHDA and CDR2 as SQIVND (reference sequence). Between the trimmed V and J ends, which lost 5 bases and 0 bases, there was a span of 11 bases. The CDR3 spans 15 residues. The chain's CDR3 is CASSHQGTSGNTIYF. DNA for the CDR3: TGTGCCAGTAGTCACCAGGGGACCTCTGGAAACACCATATATTTT.

In this sample, this clone turned up a few times. V is TRBV5-5 and J is TRBJ1-1; D is uncertain. Germline CDR1 is SGHKS and CDR2 is YYEKEE (reference sequence). CDR3 length: 11 residues. The V end lost 0 bases, the J end lost 8 bases, and 5 bases lay between the germline ends. CDR3 DNA sequence: TGTGCCAGCAGCTTGGCAGAAGAAGCTTTCTTT. It specifies CASSLAEEAFF. The whole variable domain, filled in from reference TRBV5-5 and TRBJ1-1, reads DAGVTQSPTHLIKTRGQQVTLRCSPISGHKSVSWYQQVLGQGPQFIFQYYEKEERGRGNFPDRFSARQFPNYSSELNVNALLLGDSALYLCASSLAEEAFFGQGTRLTVV.